Below, 20 T cell receptor beta chains from the same sample are listed, as sequenced in a study of T cell changes during pregnancy in multiple sclerosis. The protocol was immunoSEQ multiplex PCR, while the TCRdb copy is restricted to in-frame clones and leaves out a portion. The table has about 100,000 clones, approximately 94% seen once. The sequenced sample was peripheral blood, obtained in the second trimester of pregnancy. All receptors come from a female donor with multiple sclerosis, enrolled in a pregnancy study.

J is TRBJ1-2 and V is TRBV4-1, with 7 nucleotides matching TRBD1. The CDR3 covers 15 residues. The trim removed 3 bases at V and 1 base at J, leaving 5 bases unmatched. Germline CDR1 reads MGHRA; CDR2 reads YSYEKL. The CDR3 loop reads CASSQPGQSNYGYTF. CDR3 DNA: TGCGCCAGCAGCCAGCCGGGACAGAGTAACTATGGCTACACCTTC.

The J gene is TRBJ1-1, the V gene TRBV11-3, with D unresolved. CDR1 is SGHNT and CDR2 is YENEEA in the germline V gene. The CDR3 has 13 residues. Trimming left V 0 bases short and J 5 bases short, with 7 bases between. CDR3 DNA: TGTGCCAGCAGCTTAGAAGCCGGGACTGAAGCTTTCTTT. Encoded protein: CASSLEAGTEAFF.

The chain uses TRBV5-1 and TRBJ2-3; TRBD1 is a possible D gene (6 bases). The CDR3 covers 12 residues. V lost 4 bases to trimming and J lost 4 bases, with 7 bases between them. From germline, CDR1 is SGHRS and CDR2 YFSETQ. In DNA form, the CDR3 reads TGCGCCAGCAGCGGGGGCGCAGATACGCAGTATTTT. It codes for CASSGGADTQYF.

The rearrangement joins TRBV7-9 to TRBJ1-1; unclear D gene. The CDR3 extends over 18 amino acids. V was cut by 5 bases and J by 4 bases, with 26 bases left in between. The V gene's germline CDR1 is SEHNR and CDR2 FQNEAQ (reference sequence). The CDR3 loop is CASSSSNWGGSRSTEAFF. Here the CDR3 DNA reads TGTGCCAGCAGCAGTAGTAATTGGGGAGGAAGCCGGAGCACTGAAGCTTTCTTT.

The chain is built from TRBV6-1 and TRBJ2-7, with TRBD1 matching 11 bases. CDR3 length: 12 amino acids. CDR1 and CDR2 (germline): MNHNS, SASEGT. Trimming removed 9 bases from V and 4 bases from J; junction bases left unmatched: 2. CDR3 sequence: CASRDRGYEQYF. CDR3 DNA sequence: TGTGCCAGTAGGGACAGGGGGTACGAGCAGTACTTC.

The chain carries TRBV10-3 and TRBJ2-3; D is possibly TRBD1 (6 bases). This CDR3 comprises 15 residues. The V and J ends lost 4 bases and 0 bases respectively, with 11 bases between them. CDR1 and CDR2 from the germline V gene are ENHRY and SYGVKD. In DNA, the CDR3 is TGTGCCATCAGTGTGACAGGTGTGAGCACAGATACGCAGTATTTT. Protein sequence: CAISVTGVSTDTQYF.

The CDR3 spells CASSHLAGSYEQYF. The CDR3 DNA reads TGTGCCAGCAGCCACCTAGCGGGGTCCTACGAGCAGTACTTC. The chain recombines TRBV4-2 with TRBJ2-7; TRBD2 matches 9 bases. The CDR3 has 14 amino acids. V was pared by 3 bases and J by 1 base, with 1 base of the junction left unmatched. The germline CDR1 and CDR2 sequences are LGHNA and YNFKEQ.

The chain employs TRBV5-1 and TRBJ1-1; tentative D call: TRBD1 (5 bases). CDR3 length equals 14 residues. Between the trimmed V and J ends, which lost 6 bases and 4 bases, there was a span of 16 bases. Germline CDR1 is SGHRS and CDR2 is YFSETQ. This chain's CDR3 is CASKGGAVGTEAFF. CDR3 sequence (DNA): TGCGCCAGCAAGGGAGGGGCAGTGGGCACTGAAGCTTTCTTT. Based on the CDR3 plus reference TRBV5-1 and TRBJ1-1, the full variable domain is KAGVTQTPRYLIKTRGQQVTLSCSPISGHRSVSWYQQTPGQGLQFLFEYFSETQRNKGNFPGRFSGRQFSNSRSEMNVSTLELGDSALYLCASKGGAVGTEAFFGQGTRLTVV.

This sequence joins TRBV27 and TRBJ1-5; 8 bases fit TRBD1. Germline CDR1 reads MNHEY; CDR2 reads SMNVEV (reference sequence). The CDR3 is 16 residues long. V gave up 5 bases and J gave up 1 base; unmatched junction bases: 7. CDR3 sequence: CASSASRQGSNQPQHF. CDR3 DNA sequence: TGTGCCAGCAGTGCCTCCCGACAGGGGAGCAATCAGCCCCAGCATTTT.

This chain links TRBV5-1 with TRBJ1-6, with a weak D call TRBD1 (6 bases). CDR1 is SGHRS and CDR2 is YFSETQ in the germline V gene. The ends were cut back, 2 bases at V and 1 base at J, with 10 bases in the middle. This CDR3 is 16 amino acids long. The CDR3 sequence: CASSLRTGSYNSPLHF. CDR3 in DNA: TGCGCCAGCAGCTTACGTACAGGGTCCTATAATTCACCCCTCCACTTT.

The rearrangement joins TRBV5-5 to TRBJ1-4, with D possibly TRBD1 on 5 matching bases. CDR1 and CDR2 (germline): SGHKS, YYEKEE (reference sequence). The length of the CDR3 is 15 residues. V was shortened by 2 bases and J by 3 bases, with 11 bases between the two germline ends. The CDR3 coding sequence is TGTGCCAGCAGCTTTGATGCAGGGTCTAATGAAAAACTGTTTTTT. Amino acids: CASSFDAGSNEKLFF.

V is TRBV5-1 and J is TRBJ2-7; 9 bases line up with TRBD1. J was trimmed by 3 bases and V by 2 bases; bases with no gene match: 12. Germline CDR1 reads SGHRS; CDR2 reads YFSETQ. CDR3 length: 17 residues. DNA of the CDR3: TGCGCCAGCAGCTTTCCATCGGGTGGGGACAGGGTCTACGAGCAGTACTTC. Translating gives CASSFPSGGDRVYEQYF. Full variable domain (outside the CDR3, taken from reference TRBV5-1 and TRBJ2-7): KAGVTQTPRYLIKTRGQQVTLSCSPISGHRSVSWYQQTPGQGLQFLFEYFSETQRNKGNFPGRFSGRQFSNSRSEMNVSTLELGDSALYLCASSFPSGGDRVYEQYFGPGTRLTVT.

The chain employs TRBV5-1 and TRBJ2-5, with TRBD2 matching 7 bases. With 0 bases clipped from V and 2 bases from J, the junction kept 7 bases outside the gene matches. Per the germline V gene, CDR1 is SGHRS and CDR2 is YFSETQ. The length of the CDR3 is 16 residues. CDR3 DNA: TGCGCCAGCAGCTTGGGACTAGCCGATCTGCAAGAGACCCAGTACTTC. It is translated as CASSLGLADLQETQYF. Based on the CDR3 plus reference TRBV5-1 and TRBJ2-5, the full variable domain is KAGVTQTPRYLIKTRGQQVTLSCSPISGHRSVSWYQQTPGQGLQFLFEYFSETQRNKGNFPGRFSGRQFSNSRSEMNVSTLELGDSALYLCASSLGLADLQETQYFGPGTRLLVL.

This chain uses TRBV5-4 with TRBJ2-5, with TRBD2 matching 7 bases. The CDR3 length is 15 residues. Germline assignment: CDR1 SGHNT and CDR2 YYREEE (reference sequence). V lost 2 bases, J lost 4 bases, and 8 bases stayed unmatched. The CDR3 DNA follows: TGTGCCAGCAGCTTACGGCGGGAGCGCGGAGAGACCCAGTACTTC. It codes for CASSLRRERGETQYF. Full variable domain (missing parts from reference TRBV5-4 and TRBJ2-5): ETGVTQSPTHLIKTRGQQVTLRCSSQSGHNTVSWYQQALGQGPQFIFQYYREEENGRGNFPPRFSGLQFPNYSSELNVNALELDDSALYLCASSLRRERGETQYFGPGTRLLVL.

The chain links TRBV5-4 to TRBJ2-5; D remains ambiguous. The CDR3 covers 13 residues. Germline V lookup: CDR1 SGHNT, CDR2 YYREEE (reference sequence). With 5 bases removed from V and 3 bases from J, the gap between germline ends came to 11 bases. CDR3 sequence: CASRRRTEETQYF. The CDR3 nucleotides read TGTGCCAGCAGGCGGAGAACGGAAGAGACCCAGTACTTC. Looking up the rest from reference TRBV5-4 and TRBJ2-5 gives the full variable domain: ETGVTQSPTHLIKTRGQQVTLRCSSQSGHNTVSWYQQALGQGPQFIFQYYREEENGRGNFPPRFSGLQFPNYSSELNVNALELDDSALYLCASRRRTEETQYFGPGTRLLVL.

CDR3 nucleotide sequence: TGTGCCAGCAGTTACTCGAACCCGGGGGGCAATCAGCCCCAGCATTTT. The encoded protein is CASSYSNPGGNQPQHF. The chain has TRBV6-5 and TRBJ1-5, with D tentatively TRBD1 (5 bases). V lost 0 bases and J 2 bases, leaving 11 bases between the germline ends. The CDR3 sequence is 16 residues long. Germline CDR1 reads MNHEY; CDR2 reads SVGAGI.

The chain carries TRBV6-5 and TRBJ1-2, with D possibly TRBD1 on 6 matching bases. The germline gives CDR1 MNHEY, CDR2 SVGAGI. This CDR3 contains 14 residues. Trimming took 6 bases from V and 2 from J, leaving 13 bases between them. This CDR3 is CASRGSGQNYGYTF. CDR3 DNA sequence: TGTGCCAGCAGGGGCTCAGGACAGAACTATGGCTACACCTTC.

The chain carries TRBV28 and TRBJ1-5, with TRBD1 as a possible D gene (5 bases). Trimming removed 8 bases at V and 3 bases at J, with 17 bases between. The length of the CDR3 is 15 residues. Per the germline V gene, CDR1 is MDHEN and CDR2 is SYDVKM. In DNA form, the CDR3 reads TGTGCCAGCGTAAACAGGCTGACCTACAATCAGCCCCAGCATTTT. Encoded protein: CASVNRLTYNQPQHF.

This chain links TRBV6-1 with TRBJ1-2; 8 bases agree with TRBD1. V lost 3 bases to trimming and J lost 2 bases; unmatched junction nucleotides: 2. The CDR3 is made up of 14 amino acids. Germline CDR1 reads MNHNS; CDR2 reads SASEGT. The CDR3 DNA reads as TGTGCCAGCAGTGAGGGACAGGCAAACTATGGCTACACCTTC. Residues: CASSEGQANYGYTF.

The chain has TRBV19 and TRBJ2-7; TRBD1 might be the D (6 bases). CDR3 size: 15 residues. CDR1 LNHDA and CDR2 SQIVND come from the germline V gene (reference sequence). With 6 bases removed from V and 4 bases from J, the gap between germline ends came to 19 bases. The chain's CDR3 is CASSRAQGPLYEQYF. CDR3 nucleotide sequence: TGTGCCAGTAGCCGGGCCCAGGGGCCTCTGTACGAGCAGTACTTC. Drawing the rest from reference TRBV19 and TRBJ2-7, the complete variable domain is DGGITQSPKYLFRKEGQNVTLSCEQNLNHDAMYWYRQDPGQGLRLIYYSQIVNDFQKGDIAEGYSVSREKKESFPLTVTSAQKNPTAFYLCASSRAQGPLYEQYFGPGTRLTVT.